The 24 T cell receptor beta chains reported below all come from one sample, sequenced in a study of T-cell reconstitution after alpha-beta-depleted transplantation in children. The TCRbeta library was prepared with unique molecular identifiers. Using its own MiXCR run on the PCR reads, TCRdb lists one record per CDR3 protein. The sample yields about 170,000 distinct CDR3 sequences, over 8.5% seen once. This sample comprised PBMCs, obtained before TCRalphabeta/CD19-depleted stem cell transplant. All receptors derive from a boy younger than 10 with acute myeloid leukemia, due to receive a stem cell transplant.

This clonotype was counted ten times or more. The V and J genes are TRBV12-3 or TRBV12-4 and TRBJ2-1; 12 bases align to TRBD2. Trimming cost V 5 bases and J 4 bases; bases outside gene matches: 3. The CDR3 length is 15 residues. This chain's CDR3 is CASSEGLAGYNEQFF. In DNA form, the CDR3 reads TGTGCCAGCAGTGAGGGACTAGCGGGTTACAATGAGCAGTTCTTC.

This clonotype has just a few counts. The gene calls are TRBV5-1 and TRBJ2-5; no clear D. Deletions cut 4 bases from V and 6 bases from J, with 13 bases between. Germline V lookup: CDR1 SGHRS, CDR2 YFSETQ. This CDR3 region has 13 residues. CDR3: CASSPGEVKTQYF. The DNA of the CDR3 is TGCGCCAGCAGCCCGGGCGAGGTAAAGACCCAGTACTTC.

The sample holds many counts of this clonotype. The chain joins TRBV7-2 to TRBJ2-1; D is ambiguous. The CDR3 length is 14 residues. Trimming shortened V by 2 bases and J by 4 bases, and 9 bases separated the two germline ends. CDR1 and CDR2 from the germline V gene are SGHTA and FQGNSA. For the CDR3, the DNA is TGTGCCAGCAGCTTACGGCTAGAGTACAATGAGCAGTTCTTC. This sequence encodes CASSLRLEYNEQFF.

This clonotype was seen at least ten times. V gene TRBV5-5 combines with J gene TRBJ1-2; 9 bases align to TRBD1. The V and J ends lost 4 bases and 10 bases, in that order; junction bases with no gene match: 8. The CDR3 is 13 amino acids. Germline CDR1 SGHKS, CDR2 YYEKEE (reference sequence). CDR3 nucleotide sequence: TGTGCCAGCAGCCGCCCAGGACAGGGGTTCTACACCTTC. Translation: CASSRPGQGFYTF.

The chain links TRBV6-2 or TRBV6-3 to TRBJ2-2, with a tentative D call TRBD1 (5 bases). Trimming took 6 bases from V and 4 from J, leaving 30 bases between them. Looked up from germline, CDR1 is MNHEY and CDR2 is SVGEGT. This CDR3 is 20 amino acids long. CDR3 bases: TGTGCCAGCAGGGGCTTCATTAGGGGTATTTCTGAATCATCCACCGGGGAGCTGTTTTTT. This gives the protein CASRGFIRGISESSTGELFF.

This clonotype was picked up many times. The V call is TRBV12-3 or TRBV12-4, the J call TRBJ2-2; TRBD1 or TRBD2 may be the D gene (5 bases each). Trimming shortened V by 5 bases and J by 1 base, and 11 bases separated the two germline ends. The CDR3 runs 15 residues. In nucleotides, the CDR3 is TGTGCCAGCAGTACCGGGACCGAGAACACCGGGGAGCTGTTTTTT. It yields the protein CASSTGTENTGELFF.

The CDR3 reads CASSPQGDTEAFF. Written as DNA, the CDR3 is TGTGCCAGCTCACCACAGGGGGACACTGAAGCTTTCTTT. The chain is built from TRBV18 and TRBJ1-1, with D possibly being TRBD1 (6 bases). CDR1 KGHSH and CDR2 LQKENI come from the germline V gene. The CDR3 is made up of 13 amino acids. V gave up 1 base and J gave up 3 bases, with 6 bases separating them.

This clonotype occurred many times. The chain joins TRBV6-5 to TRBJ2-5; D is possibly TRBD1 (6 bases). Germline V gene lookup returns CDR1 MNHEY and CDR2 SVGAGI. V lost 2 bases and J 5 bases, leaving 9 bases between the germline ends. CDR3 length: 13 amino acids. CDR3 loop: CASSYHREETQYF. CDR3 in DNA: TGTGCCAGCAGTTACCACAGGGAGGAGACCCAGTACTTC.

With respect to this clonotype: Just one base apart from a much larger clone, this may be a read error. This chain joins TRBV6-1 and TRBJ2-1; D may correspond to TRBD1 or TRBD2 (5 bases each). Germline CDR1 is MNHNS and CDR2 is SASEGT. The V end was cut by 7 bases, the J end by 5 bases, with 15 bases between. CDR3 size: 14 residues. As DNA, the CDR3 is TGTGCCAGCAAGACTGAGGGGATAAACAATGAGCAGTTCTTC. The encoded protein is CASKTEGINNEQFF.

This clonotype appeared many times. This chain links TRBV3-1 with TRBJ2-1; D is unclear. The CDR3 extends over 16 amino acids. Germline CDR1 LGHDT, CDR2 YNNKEL (reference sequence). Trimming left V 5 bases short and J 0 bases short, with 14 bases between. CDR3: CASSTYWSSSYNEQFF. In DNA form, the CDR3 reads TGTGCCAGCAGCACGTATTGGTCGTCCTCCTACAATGAGCAGTTCTTC.

For this clonotype: The junction departs from the called germline gene at one end, perhaps through a read error. This rearrangement joins TRBV9 to TRBJ2-1, with D unclear. This CDR3 contains 13 residues. The germline CDR1 and CDR2 sequences are SGDLS and YYNGEE. CDR3 DNA: TGTACCAGCAGCCTGGAGAGCTACAATGAGCAGTTCTTC. Translating gives CTSSLESYNEQFF.

The sample holds a few counts of this clonotype. V gene TRBV28 combines with J gene TRBJ2-7; D is ambiguous. Between the trimmed V and J ends, which lost 6 bases and 7 bases, there was a span of 7 bases. The CDR3 contains 10 residues. Germline CDR1 reads MDHEN; CDR2 reads SYDVKM. CDR3 nucleotides: TGTGCCAGCAGGCTACCGGAGCAGTACTTC. Its translation: CASRLPEQYF.

The chain links TRBV7-9 to TRBJ2-6, with D hard to call. This CDR3 is 14 amino acids long. V gave up 5 bases and J gave up 5 bases, with 10 bases separating them. Per germline, CDR1 SEHNR and CDR2 FQNEAQ (reference sequence). Here the CDR3 reads CASSPTLRANVLTF. In DNA form, the CDR3 reads TGTGCCAGCAGCCCGACCTTGAGGGCCAACGTCCTGACTTTC.

Worth noting for this clonotype: A single base separates this from a much larger clone, so it may be a read error. The chain recombines TRBV12-3 or TRBV12-4 with TRBJ2-5; D remains unclear. CDR3 length: 13 residues. CDR3 residues: CARSLSGRLAQYF. The CDR3 DNA reads as TGTGCCAGAAGTTTGTCGGGCAGGCTGGCCCAGTACTTC.

Note on this clonotype: This may stem from a read error, because a much larger clone lies one nucleotide away. The chain couples TRBV7-9 to TRBJ1-2, with D hard to call. CDR1 SEHNR and CDR2 FQNEAQ come from the germline V gene (reference sequence). The CDR3 covers 14 residues. In DNA, the CDR3 is TGTGCCAGCTGCTTAGTAGGTCAGACCTATGGCTACACCTTC. Its translation: CASCLVGQTYGYTF.

This clonotype occurred many times. V is TRBV6-5 and J is TRBJ2-7; possible D gene TRBD2, 6 bases. The CDR3 consists of 14 residues. Germline CDR1 MNHEY, CDR2 SVGAGI. V lost 7 bases, J lost 2 bases, and 15 bases lay in between. For the CDR3, the DNA is TGTGCCAGCAACCCCGGAGGGTACGCCTACGAGCAGTACGTC. This encodes CASNPGGYAYEQYV.

This clonotype came up many times. This chain links TRBV12-3 or TRBV12-4 with TRBJ1-2; D not resolved. The CDR3 totals 11 residues. Trimming cost V 3 bases and J 8 bases, with 7 bases left between them. CDR3 amino acids: CASSLQSGYTF. For the CDR3, the DNA is TGTGCCAGCAGTTTGCAATCAGGCTACACCTTC.

This clonotype has a handful of counts. This chain joins TRBV7-3 and TRBJ1-1; no clear D. The length of the CDR3 is 14 residues. Trimming took 0 bases from V and 1 from J, leaving 6 bases between them. Germline V gives CDR1 SGHTA, CDR2 FQGTGA. This CDR3 is CASSLTPSNTEAFF. The DNA of the CDR3 is TGTGCCAGCAGCTTAACCCCGTCGAACACTGAAGCTTTCTTT. Filled out from reference TRBV7-3 and TRBJ1-1, the complete variable domain reads GAGVSQTPSNKVTEKGKYVELRCDPISGHTALYWYRQSLGQGPEFLIYFQGTGAADDSGLPNDRFFAVRPEGSVSTLKIQRTERGDSAVYLCASSLTPSNTEAFFGQGTRLTVV.

This clonotype came up a few times. This chain links TRBV20-1 with TRBJ2-3, with 8 positions matching TRBD1. J gave up 3 bases and V 4 bases, and 9 bases lay outside the gene matches. Germline CDR1 DFQATT, CDR2 SNEGSKA (reference sequence). This CDR3 comprises 15 residues. The CDR3 region has the DNA TGCAGTGCTACCGCGGGCACAGGGGGGACAGATACGCAGTATTTT. Its translation is CSATAGTGGTDTQYF.

This clonotype was recorded many times. The chain joins TRBV4-1 to TRBJ2-7; no clear D. Germline lookup yields CDR1 MGHRA and CDR2 YSYEKL. V dropped 0 bases and J dropped 2 bases, with 8 bases sitting between them. The CDR3 consists of 14 residues. CDR3 nucleotides: TGCGCCAGCAGCCAAGATCATGCCACCTACGAGCAGTACTTC. Amino acid sequence: CASSQDHATYEQYF.

This clonotype was found many times. The rearrangement joins TRBV5-1 to TRBJ2-3; 12 bases match TRBD2. CDR1 and CDR2 from the germline V gene are SGHRS and YFSETQ. V gave up 4 bases and J gave up 2 bases; unmatched junction bases: 5. The CDR3 extends over 16 amino acids. The CDR3 DNA follows: TGCGCCAGCAGCCTGAGGACTAGCGGGACCACAGATACGCAGTATTTT. Translated: CASSLRTSGTTDTQYF.

This clonotype was recorded many times. The rearrangement uses TRBV20-1 and TRBJ1-1; possibly TRBD1 for D (6 bases). The CDR3 runs 15 residues. Looked up from germline, CDR1 is DFQATT and CDR2 is SNEGSKA (reference sequence). The V end lost 3 bases, the J end lost 0 bases, and 14 bases lay between the germline ends. This chain's CDR3 is CSARLYREMNTEAFF. In DNA, the CDR3 is TGCAGTGCTAGGTTATACAGGGAGATGAACACTGAAGCTTTCTTT.

This clonotype was seen at least ten times. This chain links TRBV12-3 or TRBV12-4 with TRBJ2-2; D possibly matches TRBD1 or TRBD2 (5 bases each). Trimming left V 5 bases short and J 6 bases short, with 22 bases between. This CDR3 is 17 amino acids long. CDR3 coding DNA: TGTGCCAGCAGTCTAACCGGGACCGCGGGTAGATCCGGGGAGCTGTTTTTT. Protein: CASSLTGTAGRSGELFF.

This clonotype was counted ten times or more. The chain has TRBV20-1 and TRBJ2-1, with 11 positions matching TRBD2. CDR3 length: 16 amino acids. Trimming cost V 2 bases and J 3 bases; bases outside gene matches: 6. CDR1 and CDR2 (germline): DFQATT, SNEGSKA (reference sequence). CDR3 sequence reads: CSARLPTSGDYNEQFF. The DNA for the CDR3 is TGCAGTGCTAGACTCCCGACTAGCGGGGACTACAATGAGCAGTTCTTC.